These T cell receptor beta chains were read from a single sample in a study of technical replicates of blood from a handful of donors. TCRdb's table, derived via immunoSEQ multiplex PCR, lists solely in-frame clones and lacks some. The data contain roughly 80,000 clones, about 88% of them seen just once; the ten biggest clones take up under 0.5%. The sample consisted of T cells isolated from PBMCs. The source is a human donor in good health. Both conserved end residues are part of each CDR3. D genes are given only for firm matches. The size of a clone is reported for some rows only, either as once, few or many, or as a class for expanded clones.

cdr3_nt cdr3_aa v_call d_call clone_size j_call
TGTGCCATCTCAACAGGGGCTAACACCGGGGAGCTGTTTTTT CAISTGANTGELFF TRBV10-3 TRBD1 NA TRBJ2-2
TGTGCCAGCAGCCCCCGGGGAGAGAACACTGAAGCTTTCTTT CASSPRGENTEAFF TRBV7-9 NA NA TRBJ1-1
TGTGCCAGCAGCCGGACAGGGGTTGGCTACACCTTC CASSRTGVGYTF TRBV6-5 TRBD1 NA TRBJ1-2
TGCGCCAGCAGTGAGATAAGAGGTGGCACTGAAGCTTTCTTT CASSEIRGGTEAFF TRBV10-1 NA NA TRBJ1-1
TGTGCCAGTGGTCACGGGAGCCCCTACAATGAGCAGTTCTTC CASGHGSPYNEQFF TRBV19 NA NA TRBJ2-1
TGTGCCAGCTCACCATCAGGGAGGGGGAGCAATCAGCCCCAGCATTTT CASSPSGRGSNQPQHF TRBV18 NA few TRBJ1-5
TGCGCCAGCAGCCAGTATGGGACTAGAAATACGCAGTATTTT CASSQYGTRNTQYF TRBV4-1 TRBD2 NA TRBJ2-3
TGTGCCAGCAGCCCATTAGGAGGAAGCTCCTACAATGAGCAGTTCTTC CASSPLGGSSYNEQFF TRBV7-6 NA NA TRBJ2-1
TGCGCCAGCAGTGAGTCAACATCCCCCTACGAGCAGTACTTC CASSESTSPYEQYF TRBV10-2 NA NA TRBJ2-7
TGTGCCAGCAGGGGACAGTACAATGAGCAGTTCTTC CASRGQYNEQFF TRBV4-2 TRBD1 few TRBJ2-1
TGTGCCAGTAGTCCAAGTGGGGAGGAAGCTTTCTTT CASSPSGEEAFF TRBV19 NA NA TRBJ1-1
TGCAGCGTTGGGCTTACGGGGACTGAAGCTTTCTTT CSVGLTGTEAFF TRBV29-1 NA NA TRBJ1-1
TGTGCCAGTAAAAAGGGACAGGGGAGCCAGCCCCAGCATTTT CASKKGQGSQPQHF TRBV19 TRBD1 NA TRBJ1-5
TGTGCCAGCAGCGGACTAGCGGGAGGCAGGGGCACAGATACGCAGTATTTT CASSGLAGGRGTDTQYF TRBV9 TRBD2 NA TRBJ2-3
TGCGCCAGCAGCTTGGCTGCAGGGTATAAGGTCGGGGAGCTGTTTTTT CASSLAAGYKVGELFF TRBV5-1 NA NA TRBJ2-2
TGTGCCAGCAGCTCTACCCTGGGACGGACAGAATCTAGCACAGATACGCAGTATTTT CASSSTLGRTESSTDTQYF TRBV7-9 NA once TRBJ2-3
TGTGCCAGCAGCCTCCCAGGGGGAGGCTACGAGCAGTACTTC CASSLPGGGYEQYF TRBV2 NA NA TRBJ2-7
TGTGCCAGCTCACCCGGGGAAGCTGGCTACACCTTC CASSPGEAGYTF TRBV18 NA few TRBJ1-2
TGTGCCAGCAGCGTCCCCCCGACTAGCCCGGGAGTATTGATGGAGACCCAGTACTTC CASSVPPTSPGVLMETQYF TRBV9 TRBD2 once TRBJ2-5
TGTGCCAGCAGTTACGGGGGCAGCTACGAGCAGTACTTC CASSYGGSYEQYF TRBV6-5 NA NA TRBJ2-7
TGTGCCAGCAGTTACTCCTATGAAGAAGCTTTCTTT CASSYSYEEAFF TRBV6-6 NA NA TRBJ1-1
TGTGCTAGTGGTTTAGGGAGGGAGACCCAGTACTTC CASGLGRETQYF TRBV12-5 NA NA TRBJ2-5
TGTGCTAGTGGTTGGACAGATGAGCAGTTCTTC CASGWTDEQFF TRBV12-5 NA NA TRBJ2-1
TGCGCCACCTCAGAGGCTGTGTGCTTC CATSEAVCF TRBV23-1 NA NA TRBJ2-7
TGTGCCAGCAGCGTAGCACAGGGGAGGAGGGAGACCCAGTACTTC CASSVAQGRRETQYF TRBV9 NA NA TRBJ2-5
TGTGCCAGCTCACCGGACGAAGGGGAAGACCAATATGAGCAGTTCTTC CASSPDEGEDQYEQFF TRBV18 NA NA TRBJ2-1
TGTGCCAGCAGCGTAGAATCTAGCGGGCTGTCCTCCTACGAGCAGTACTTC CASSVESSGLSSYEQYF TRBV9 TRBD2 NA TRBJ2-7
TGTGCCATCGGGGAAACGTACCAAGAGACCCAGTACTTC CAIGETYQETQYF TRBV27 NA NA TRBJ2-5
TGTGCCAGCTGGGGGACAGGGGGACGTCTGTTTGCTTTCTTT CASWGTGGRLFAFF TRBV6-5 TRBD1 NA TRBJ1-1
TGTGCCAGCAGTCGACAGAGGAGCACAGATACGCAGTATTTT CASSRQRSTDTQYF TRBV9 NA NA TRBJ2-3
TGCGCCAGCAGCTCCTCCTATGGCTACACCTTC CASSSSYGYTF TRBV5-1 NA NA TRBJ1-2
TGTGCCAGCAGTGATAACACGGGGAGCACTGAAGCTTTCTTT CASSDNTGSTEAFF TRBV6-1 NA few TRBJ1-1
TGTGCCAGCAGCGGCGGTTGGTACTACGAGCAGTACTTC CASSGGWYYEQYF TRBV11-1 NA NA TRBJ2-7
TGTGCCAGCAGTTTAGCCGGTAATGAAAAACTGTTTTTT CASSLAGNEKLFF TRBV28 NA NA TRBJ1-4
TGTGCCATCAGTGAGTCCCCAGCTAGCGGGTACACAGATACGCAGTATTTT CAISESPASGYTDTQYF TRBV10-3 TRBD2 once TRBJ2-3
TGTGCTAGTGGTTTGGTTATGGATAGCTCCACCTTC CASGLVMDSSTF TRBV12-5 NA NA TRBJ1-2
TGTGCCAGCAGCCAGGGCGGGAGGTACTACGAGCAGTACTTC CASSQGGRYYEQYF TRBV4-2 TRBD2 NA TRBJ2-7
TGTGCCAGCAGGGCCGCAGGGACTGGAAACACCATATATTTT CASRAAGTGNTIYF TRBV2 NA NA TRBJ1-3
TGTGCCAGCAGCTTATCCTCAGATACGCAGTATTTT CASSLSSDTQYF TRBV7-2 NA NA TRBJ2-3
TGTGCCAGCAGCTTTGGAGCGGGAGTATACGAGCAGTACTTC CASSFGAGVYEQYF TRBV7-2 TRBD2 NA TRBJ2-7
TGCGCCAGCAGCTTGGATGCAGTCTCCTACGAGCAGTACTTC CASSLDAVSYEQYF TRBV5-1 NA NA TRBJ2-7
TGTGCCAGCAGCGCAGCAGGGGAACAGAGTGAAGCTTTCTTT CASSAAGEQSEAFF TRBV9 NA NA TRBJ1-1
TGTGCCAGCAGTGACATCGGTAGCGGAGCAGATACGCAGTATTTT CASSDIGSGADTQYF TRBV6-4 NA NA TRBJ2-3
TGTGCCAGCACAGCGGGTTCCTACAATGAGCAGTTCTTC CASTAGSYNEQFF TRBV28 NA NA TRBJ2-1
TGTGCCAGCAGCTTACCAGGGATTAGCACAGATACGCAGTATTTT CASSLPGISTDTQYF TRBV7-9 NA NA TRBJ2-3
TGTGCCAGCAGCATGGGGGCGGCAAGCGGCTACACCTTC CASSMGAASGYTF TRBV11-3 NA NA TRBJ1-2
TGTGCCAGCAGCCAAGAAACAGGGGTTCAGCCCCAGCATTTT CASSQETGVQPQHF TRBV4-2 TRBD1 NA TRBJ1-5